One sample yielded the 22 T cell receptor beta chains listed below, sequenced in a study of blood T cell repertoires in COVID-19. Some clones are missing from TCRdb's copy, which holds only in-frame ones; the method was immunoSEQ multiplex PCR. The table records around 440,000 clones, approximately 90% of them present only once. Sequencing was done on a sample of peripheral blood. These receptors were obtained from a woman in her fifties or sixties with COVID-19, enrolled during active disease.

In nucleotides, the CDR3 is TGTGCCAGCAGCTTAGACGGTAATAATGAAAAACTGTTTTTT. Protein sequence: CASSLDGNNEKLFF. This chain joins TRBV7-9 and TRBJ1-4, with no clear D. The germline CDR1 and CDR2 sequences are SEHNR and FQNEAQ (reference sequence). The CDR3 length is 14 residues. Deletions cut 1 base from V and 4 bases from J, with 7 bases between.

The chain couples TRBV7-9 to TRBJ1-2; a possible D gene is TRBD1 (5 bases). The germline gives CDR1 SEHNR, CDR2 FQNEAQ (reference sequence). The CDR3 consists of 15 residues. Between the trimmed V and J ends, which lost 2 bases and 8 bases, there was a span of 18 bases. The CDR3 DNA reads as TGTGCCAGCAGCTTACGGGAGGGACCTTCCCGCGGCTACACCTTC. This gives the protein CASSLREGPSRGYTF.

This clone was seen once. This chain joins TRBV30 and TRBJ2-5; tentatively, D is TRBD2 (6 bases). The CDR3 runs to 14 residues. Trimming pared 5 bases from V and 6 bases from J, leaving 19 bases between. Germline V gives CDR1 GTSNPN, CDR2 SVGIG (reference sequence). CDR3 loop: CAWDGTPDGQTQYF. CDR3 sequence (DNA): TGTGCCTGGGACGGGACTCCCGACGGCCAGACCCAGTACTTC.

J is TRBJ2-1 and V is TRBV11-3; tentatively, D is TRBD1 (7 bases). CDR3 length: 17 amino acids. V lost 5 bases and J lost 6, with 23 bases in between. Germline V lookup: CDR1 SGHNT, CDR2 YENEEA. The CDR3 protein is CASSQGGRGLYSNEQFF. In DNA, the CDR3 is TGTGCCAGCAGCCAAGGGGGCCGGGGGCTATACTCCAATGAGCAGTTCTTC.

The chain employs TRBV30 and TRBJ1-2; a possible D gene is TRBD1 (6 bases). Trimming left V 2 bases short and J 4 bases short, with 14 bases between. Germline CDR1 and CDR2: GTSNPN and SVGIG (reference sequence). The length of the CDR3 is 14 residues. CDR3 residues: CAWSLGQGIYGYTF. In DNA, the CDR3 is TGTGCCTGGAGTCTAGGTCAGGGGATCTATGGCTACACCTTC.

Only one count was recorded for this clone. This rearrangement joins TRBV6-5 to TRBJ2-2; 8 nucleotides align to TRBD1. There are 15 residues in the CDR3. In germline, CDR1 is MNHEY, CDR2 SVGAGI. Unmatched junction bases numbered 4, after V lost 6 bases and J lost 1 base. The CDR3 DNA reads as TGTGCCAGCAGGCGTACAGGGGGGAACACCGGGGAGCTGTTTTTT. This codes for CASRRTGGNTGELFF.

The CDR3 reads CASSTGQVYGYTF. Written as DNA, the CDR3 is TGTGCCAGTAGTACGGGACAGGTCTATGGCTACACCTTC. This chain connects TRBV19 to TRBJ1-2; TRBD1 agrees at 8 bases. J gave up 4 bases and V 4 bases, and 2 bases lay outside the gene matches. This CDR3 has 13 residues. The germline gives CDR1 LNHDA, CDR2 SQIVND (reference sequence).

The rearrangement joins TRBV7-9 to TRBJ2-7, with a weak D call TRBD2 (5 bases). The CDR3 length is 14 residues. With 3 bases removed from V and 3 bases from J, the gap between germline ends came to 12 bases. Germline V CDR1 and CDR2: SEHNR, FQNEAQ (reference sequence). CDR3 sequence: CASSLAGGNYEQYF. The CDR3, as DNA: TGTGCCAGCAGCTTGGCGGGCGGAAACTACGAGCAGTACTTC.

The chain is built from TRBV21-1 and TRBJ1-1. TRBV21-1 is termed a pseudogene. The CDR3 spans 15 residues. The CDR3 coding sequence is TGTGCCAGCAGGAAGAGGTTGTCGAGGAACACTGAAGCTTTCTTT. Protein product: CASRKRLSRNTEAFF.

The count of this clone is one. The gene calls are TRBV7-3 and TRBJ2-1; 10 bases map to TRBD2. CDR3 length equals 15 residues. CDR1 is SGHTA, CDR2 FQGTGA, per germline. J gave up 3 bases and V 5 bases, and 4 bases lay outside the gene matches. The CDR3 loop reads CASSPASGGYNEQFF. Written as DNA, the CDR3 is TGTGCCAGCAGCCCCGCTAGCGGGGGCTACAATGAGCAGTTCTTC. The full variable domain, completed using reference TRBV7-3 and TRBJ2-1, is GAGVSQTPSNKVTEKGKYVELRCDPISGHTALYWYRQSLGQGPEFLIYFQGTGAADDSGLPNDRFFAVRPEGSVSTLKIQRTERGDSAVYLCASSPASGGYNEQFFGPGTRLTVL.

V is TRBV3-1 (or the pseudogene TRBV3-2) and J is TRBJ2-3; a weak D match, TRBD2 (5 bases). V shed 1 base and J shed 9 bases, with 8 bases lying between them. CDR1 and CDR2 (germline): LGHDT, YNNKEL (reference sequence). The CDR3 loop spans 12 amino acids. This chain's CDR3 is CASSQVPGTQYF. In nucleotides, the CDR3 is TGTGCCAGCAGCCAAGTTCCGGGGACGCAGTATTTT.

This clone appeared once. The chain has TRBV5-4 and TRBJ1-2; a weak D match, TRBD1 (6 bases). V dropped 4 bases and J dropped 4 bases, with 20 bases sitting between them. Germline lookup yields CDR1 SGHNT and CDR2 YYREEE (reference sequence). CDR3 length: 16 amino acids. CDR3 amino acids: CASSTDVGATSYGYTF. CDR3 coding DNA: TGTGCCAGCAGCACGGACGTGGGGGCCACGAGCTATGGCTACACCTTC.

V usage is TRBV5-1 and J usage is TRBJ1-2; 9 bases fit TRBD1. Germline loops: CDR1 SGHRS, CDR2 YFSETQ. The CDR3 consists of 14 residues. With V trimmed by 4 bases and J by 4 bases, 5 bases remained unmatched. The CDR3 nucleotides read TGCGCCAGCAGCCCCACGACAGGGGGCTATGGCTACACCTTC. The encoded protein is CASSPTTGGYGYTF.

The chain joins TRBV19 to TRBJ1-6, with 8 positions matching TRBD1. After removal of 9 bases from V and 9 bases from J, the junction contained 7 bases not matched to a gene. Germline values: CDR1 LNHDA, CDR2 SQIVND (reference sequence). The CDR3 is made up of 13 amino acids. DNA of the CDR3: TGTGCCAGCAGGGAGGGACAGGCTTCACCCCTCCACTTT. It specifies CASREGQASPLHF. Using reference TRBV19 and TRBJ1-6 for the parts outside the CDR3, the full variable domain is DGGITQSPKYLFRKEGQNVTLSCEQNLNHDAMYWYRQDPGQGLRLIYYSQIVNDFQKGDIAEGYSVSREKKESFPLTVTSAQKNPTAFYLCASREGQASPLHFGNGTRLTVT.

This clone was seen a single time. The J gene is TRBJ2-3, the V gene TRBV11-2; 8 positions agree with TRBD1. This CDR3 contains 14 residues. The junction had 2 bases not matched to a gene; V was cut back by 5 bases and J by 1 base. From germline, CDR1 is SGHAT and CDR2 FQNNGV. CDR3 loop: CASSPTGGTDTQYF. The CDR3 coding sequence is TGTGCCAGCAGCCCGACAGGGGGCACAGATACGCAGTATTTT.

The chain carries TRBV5-6 and TRBJ2-1; D is perhaps TRBD2 (5 bases). The CDR3 runs 14 residues. Between the trimmed V and J ends, which lost 0 bases and 2 bases, there was a span of 6 bases. From germline, CDR1 is SGHDT and CDR2 YYEEEE. CDR3 coding DNA: TGTGCCAGCAGCTTGGGACTAACCTACAATGAGCAGTTCTTC. Amino acids: CASSLGLTYNEQFF.

The chain links TRBV6-5 to TRBJ1-2, with D maybe TRBD1 (6 bases). Germline CDR1 is MNHEY and CDR2 is SVGAGI. The CDR3 has 13 residues. V dropped 6 bases and J dropped 6 bases, with 14 bases sitting between them. The CDR3 sequence: CASRSGQTDGYTF. The CDR3 nucleotides read TGTGCCAGCAGATCCGGACAGACGGATGGCTACACCTTC.

The chain joins TRBV12-3 or TRBV12-4 to TRBJ1-1, with D unclear. Between the trimmed V and J ends, which lost 3 bases and 3 bases, there was a span of 8 bases. The length of the CDR3 is 13 residues. The chain's CDR3 is CASSFNEDTEAFF. The CDR3 nucleotides are TGTGCCAGCAGTTTTAATGAGGACACTGAAGCTTTCTTT.

The V call is TRBV19, the J call TRBJ1-6, with 8 bases identical to TRBD1. V lost 5 bases and J lost 13; bases outside the gene matches: 13. The CDR3 consists of 15 residues. Germline assignment: CDR1 LNHDA and CDR2 SQIVND (reference sequence). The CDR3 nucleotides are TGTGCCAGTAGTGCCCGGACAGGGTATGGGGAGCCCCTCCACTTT. Residues: CASSARTGYGEPLHF. Full variable domain (rest looked up from reference TRBV19 and TRBJ1-6): DGGITQSPKYLFRKEGQNVTLSCEQNLNHDAMYWYRQDPGQGLRLIYYSQIVNDFQKGDIAEGYSVSREKKESFPLTVTSAQKNPTAFYLCASSARTGYGEPLHFGNGTRLTVT.

This clone appeared a single time. The rearrangement links TRBV9 to TRBJ1-3; D gene ambiguous. Germline V lookup: CDR1 SGDLS, CDR2 YYNGEE. V shed 1 base and J shed 0 bases, with 8 bases lying between them. The CDR3 is made up of 15 amino acids. CDR3 sequence reads: CASSVSSLSGNTIYF. The CDR3 nucleotides are TGTGCCAGCAGCGTATCAAGCCTCTCTGGAAACACCATATATTTT. Full variable domain (rest looked up from reference TRBV9 and TRBJ1-3): DSGVTQTPKHLITATGQRVTLRCSPRSGDLSVYWYQQSLDQGLQFLIQYYNGEERAKGNILERFSAQQFPDLHSELNLSSLELGDSALYFCASSVSSLSGNTIYFGEGSWLTVV.

The V call is TRBV28, the J call TRBJ1-4; weak D call: TRBD1 (6 bases). The germline CDR1 and CDR2 sequences are MDHEN and SYDVKM. The CDR3 has 15 residues. The ends were cut back, 6 bases at V and 3 bases at J, with 14 bases in the middle. CDR3 region: CASSRRGAANEKLFF. The CDR3 DNA is TGTGCCAGCAGCAGACGGGGGGCAGCTAATGAAAAACTGTTTTTT. The variable domain in full, completed from reference TRBV28 and TRBJ1-4, reads DVKVTQSSRYLVKRTGEKVFLECVQDMDHENMFWYRQDPGLGLRLIYFSYDVKMKEKGDIPEGYSVSREKKERFSLILESASTNQTSMYLCASSRRGAANEKLFFGSGTQLSVL.

There are many counts of this clone. The chain employs TRBV15 and TRBJ1-6; 9 bases map to TRBD1. The CDR3 is made up of 14 amino acids. Germline CDR1 and CDR2: LNHNV and YYDKDF (reference sequence). The V gene end was trimmed by 5 bases and the J gene end by 8 bases; junction bases not matched to a gene: 4. CDR3 loop: CATSPRTGDSPLHF. CDR3 DNA sequence: TGTGCCACCAGCCCCCGGACAGGGGATTCACCCCTCCACTTT.